What follows are 12 T cell receptor beta chains derived from one specimen sequenced in a study of blood T cell repertoires in COVID-19. TCRdb keeps only in-frame clones here, not all; method: immunoSEQ multiplex PCR. Of fewer than 700,000 clones listed, about 89% were seen once; the top ten hold about 8%. The sample comprised peripheral blood. The receptors stem from a woman in her fifties or sixties with COVID-19, enrolled during active disease.

V gene TRBV5-4 combines with J gene TRBJ2-7, with D maybe TRBD2 (6 bases). Trimming stripped 5 bases from V and 6 bases from J, with 21 bases between. CDR1 SGHNT and CDR2 YYREEE come from the germline V gene (reference sequence). This CDR3 is built from 15 residues. CDR3 amino acids: CASRGPRTAGSEQYF. The CDR3 coding sequence is TGTGCCAGCAGGGGCCCCAGAACCGCGGGATCCGAGCAGTACTTC.

The chain is built from TRBV6-5 and TRBJ2-7, with D possibly matching TRBD1 (5 bases). The CDR3 totals 11 residues. The germline V gene has CDR1 MNHEY and CDR2 SVGAGI. Trimming pared 10 bases from V and 4 bases from J, leaving 11 bases between. CDR3 coding DNA: TGTGCCATTCAGACAGTTTACGAGCAGTACTTC. Protein: CAIQTVYEQYF.

The chain employs TRBV24-1 and TRBJ2-7, with D perhaps matching TRBD1 (5 bases). This CDR3 has 15 residues. CDR1 KGHDR and CDR2 SFDVKD come from the germline V gene. The V end lost 4 bases, the J end lost 1 base, and 13 bases lay between the germline ends. CDR3: CATSEFDRESYEQYF. CDR3 nucleotide sequence: TGTGCCACCAGTGAATTTGACAGAGAATCCTACGAGCAGTACTTC.

The rearrangement joins TRBV30 to TRBJ1-6; 7 nucleotides agree with TRBD1. The CDR3 spans 15 residues. Looked up from germline, CDR1 is GTSNPN and CDR2 is SVGIG (reference sequence). V lost 0 bases and J lost 10; bases outside the gene matches: 9. In nucleotides, the CDR3 is TGTGCCTGGAGTGTACTCAAGGGGGCAGAGTCACCCCTCCACTTT. It yields the protein CAWSVLKGAESPLHF.

This sequence joins TRBV14 and TRBJ2-7; D is uncertain. V lost 5 bases to trimming and J lost 7 bases, with 12 bases between them. The CDR3 has 12 amino acids. Germline values: CDR1 SGHDN, CDR2 FVKESK. Written as DNA, the CDR3 is TGTGCCAGCAGCGGCCCATCCCGAGAGCAGTACTTC. Its protein is CASSGPSREQYF.

The V and J genes are TRBV6-5 and TRBJ2-7, with D possibly matching TRBD1 (6 bases). Trimming shortened V by 2 bases and J by 3 bases, and 11 bases separated the two germline ends. There are 14 residues in the CDR3. Looked up from germline, CDR1 is MNHEY and CDR2 is SVGAGI. CDR3 region: CASSYGDTDYEQYF. The CDR3 DNA sequence: TGTGCCAGCAGTTACGGGGACACGGACTACGAGCAGTACTTC.

The chain is built from TRBV18 and TRBJ1-2; 9 bases align to TRBD1. The CDR3 extends over 17 amino acids. The germline V gene has CDR1 KGHSH and CDR2 LQKENI. V gave up 3 bases and J gave up 6 bases; unmatched junction bases: 14. In DNA, the CDR3 is TGTGCCAGCTCACCGGGGACAGGGAGTGAAACTATAGATGGCTACACCTTC. It encodes CASSPGTGSETIDGYTF.

The chain carries TRBV30 and TRBJ2-7, with a tentative D call TRBD1 (5 bases). This CDR3 comprises 12 residues. V shed 5 bases and J shed 3 bases, with 11 bases lying between them. Germline V CDR1 and CDR2: GTSNPN, SVGIG (reference sequence). In DNA, the CDR3 is TGTGCCTGGGGAAGACAGAGCTACGAGCAGTACTTC. Amino acid sequence: CAWGRQSYEQYF.

The CDR3 DNA is TGTGCCACCGGGGGGGGTCTCCCAGAGGACTATGGCTACACCTTC. It codes for CATGGGLPEDYGYTF. J is TRBJ1-2 and V is TRBV24-1; D possibly corresponds to TRBD1 (5 bases). Germline CDR1 and CDR2: KGHDR and SFDVKD. The CDR3 runs 15 residues. V was cut by 9 bases and J by 3 bases, with 19 bases left in between.

The genes are TRBV27 and TRBJ1-5; D not certain. This CDR3 has 14 amino acids. With 3 bases removed from V and 7 bases from J, the gap between germline ends came to 13 bases. Per germline, CDR1 MNHEY and CDR2 SMNVEV (reference sequence). The CDR3, as DNA: TGTGCCAGCAGTTTTTCTGGGCTCAGCCAGCCCCAGCATTTT. This encodes CASSFSGLSQPQHF.

The chain couples TRBV6-5 to TRBJ2-7, with no clear D. The CDR3 is 14 amino acids. The V gene lost 6 bases and the J gene lost 4 bases, with 16 bases spanning the gap. The V gene's germline CDR1 is MNHEY and CDR2 SVGAGI. CDR3 coding DNA: TGTGCCAGCAGAAGCCGGGTTCAGACGTACGAGCAGTACTTC. Protein: CASRSRVQTYEQYF.

Concerning this clone: A much bigger clone sits one base away, suggesting this may be a read error. The sample holds other DNA sequences that translate to the same CDR3. The rearrangement uses TRBV12-3 or TRBV12-4 and TRBJ1-1; D not resolved. This CDR3 region has 13 residues. The V gene lost 3 bases and the J gene lost 1 base, with 6 bases spanning the gap. CDR3 loop: CASSFGGNTEAFF. CDR3 in DNA: TGTGCCAGCAGTTTCGGAGGGAACACTGAAGCTTTCTTT.